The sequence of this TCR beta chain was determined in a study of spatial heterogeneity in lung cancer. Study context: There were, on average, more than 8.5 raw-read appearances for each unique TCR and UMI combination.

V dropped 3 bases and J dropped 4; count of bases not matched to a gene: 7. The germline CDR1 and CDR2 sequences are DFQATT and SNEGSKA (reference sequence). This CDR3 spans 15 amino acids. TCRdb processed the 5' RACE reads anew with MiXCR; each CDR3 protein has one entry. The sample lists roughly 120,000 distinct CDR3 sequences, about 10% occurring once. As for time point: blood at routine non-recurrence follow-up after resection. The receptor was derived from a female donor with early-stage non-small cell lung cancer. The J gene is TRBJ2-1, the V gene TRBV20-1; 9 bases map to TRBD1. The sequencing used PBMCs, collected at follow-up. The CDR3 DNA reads TGCAGTGCTAGTCTAACAGGGGGCCCTTACAATGAGCAGTTCTTC. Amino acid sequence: CSASLTGGPYNEQFF.